The sequence of this T cell receptor (beta chain) was determined in a study of cytomegalovirus exposure and HLA in healthy donors. The PCR contained 60 Vbeta and 13 Jbeta primers. Here immunoSEQ multiplex PCR was the method, and the copy in TCRdb shows in-frame clones only, minus some. The data show under 200,000 clones, about nine tenths seen once. The CDR3 is 16 amino acids. V was clipped by 0 bases and J by 0 bases; unmatched bases: 2. Germline lookup yields CDR1 SGHTA and CDR2 FQGNSA. J is TRBJ1-5 and V is TRBV7-2, with 7 bases fitting TRBD1. The clonotype was recovered from a boy between 2 and 15 years old in good health and CMV-seronegative. The material sequenced was PBMCs. The CDR3 region is CASSLAGQNSNQPQHF. Here the CDR3 DNA reads TGTGCCAGCAGCTTAGCGGGACAGAATAGCAATCAGCCCCAGCATTTT.